This TCR beta chain derives from a study of early T cells in non-severe SARS-CoV-2 infection. Looking at the study overall: Sequencing input comprised bulk RNA from unsorted whole blood; chain pairing was not available. Study-level findings and limits: Matching results from VDJdb favored anti-spike CD8 responses, leaving private and CD4 specificities undetected.

This clonotype was detected many times. Antigen: not known. Between the trimmed V and J ends, which lost 6 bases and 3 bases, there was a span of 11 bases. The V gene's germline CDR1 is MNHNS and CDR2 SASEGT. The CDR3 sequence is 13 residues long. Molecules of cDNA were individually given unique molecular identifiers that were attached to them. Using its own MiXCR run on the 5' RACE reads, TCRdb lists one record per CDR3 protein. The table lists 60,000 to 70,000 distinct CDR3 sequences, 4.5% to 7.5% of them singletons. The chain has TRBV6-1 and TRBJ2-5; possibly TRBD1 for D (6 bases). Material: whole blood, obtained at baseline. This sequence was found in an adult who was a healthcare worker with PCR-confirmed SARS-CoV-2 infection or an uninfected control (not recorded which). For the CDR3, the DNA is TGTGCCAGCAGCGCACAGGGAAAAGAGACCCAGTACTTC. Its translation is CASSAQGKETQYF.